This entry concerns a single T cell receptor beta chain. The antigen is undetermined. This record comes from a study of CD8 T cells in Susac syndrome. Study-wide points: CD4+ T cell repertoires in Susac syndrome lacked clonal expansion.

RNA, at about 0.45 to 1 ug, was reverse transcribed with random hexamers. Amplification of the TCR beta CDR3 was carried out by immunoSEQ multiplex PCR, which spanned a total of 54 Vbeta and 13 Jbeta segments. TCRdb redid the calling of the immunoSEQ multiplex PCR reads with MiXCR, one entry per CDR3 protein. The sample carries 160,000 or so distinct CDR3 sequences, approximately 96% recorded once. The sequenced target, TCR beta, came from blood CD8+ and CD4+ T cells. CD8+ and CD4+ T cells were negatively isolated; TEMRA cells were FACS-enriched. The CDR3 extends over 14 amino acids. CDR1 SEHNR and CDR2 FQNEAQ come from the germline V gene (reference sequence). V lost 3 bases and J 1 base, leaving 9 bases between the germline ends.

The chain has TRBV7-9 and TRBJ2-5; D might be TRBD2 (6 bases). Material for sequencing was CD4+ T cells from PBMCs. The receptor was isolated from a human donor with Susac syndrome. The CDR3 is CASSFWDFQETQYF. The CDR3 DNA reads as TGTGCCAGCAGCTTCTGGGACTTCCAAGAGACCCAGTACTTC.